The 8 T cell receptor beta chains below all came from one sample that was sequenced in a study of T cells in narcolepsy. TCRdb's copy holds only in-frame clones and misses some; the assay was immunoSEQ multiplex PCR. The repertoire holds tens of thousands of clones, with roughly nine tenths as singletons. Sample: CD45RA- memory CD4+ T cells from PBMCs. The receptors stem from a human donor with narcolepsy.

This chain connects TRBV7-2 to TRBJ1-5; no definite D call. This CDR3 region has 13 residues. The V end lost 4 bases, the J end lost 0 bases, and 4 bases lay between the germline ends. Germline loops: CDR1 SGHTA, CDR2 FQGNSA. The CDR3 DNA sequence: TGTGCCAGCAGCTCATATAGCAATCAGCCCCAGCATTTT. Protein sequence: CASSSYSNQPQHF. Full variable domain (outside the CDR3, taken from reference TRBV7-2 and TRBJ1-5): GAGVSQSPSNKVTEKGKDVELRCDPISGHTALYWYRQSLGQGLEFLIYFQGNSAPDKSGLPSDRFSAERTGGSVSTLTIQRTQQEDSAVYLCASSSYSNQPQHFGDGTRLSIL.

CDR3 coding DNA: TGTGCCAGCAGCCTCAGGACCAGTGAAGGGACCGGTCGTTTTATGGCTTTCTTT. This encodes CASSLRTSEGTGRFMAFF. The chain carries TRBV13 and TRBJ1-1; maybe TRBD1 (5 bases). The CDR3 runs to 18 residues. Germline values: CDR1 PRHDT, CDR2 FYEKMQ (reference sequence). V was shortened by 5 bases and J by 11 bases, with 33 bases between the two germline ends.

The chain joins TRBV5-6 to TRBJ2-7, with 12 bases that match TRBD1. The CDR3 extends over 15 amino acids. J lost 6 bases, V lost 8 bases, and 12 bases had no gene match. Germline CDR1 reads SGHDT; CDR2 reads YYEEEE. The CDR3 bases are TGTGCCAGTCCTACCCCGGGACAGGGGGCCCTCGAGCAGTACTTC. This sequence encodes CASPTPGQGALEQYF.

The chain links TRBV11-3 to TRBJ2-7; TRBD1 aligns across 12 bases. Losses at the gene ends were 3 bases for V and 5 bases for J; bases not matched to a gene: 5. The V gene's germline CDR1 is SGHNT and CDR2 YENEEA. This CDR3 has 15 residues. The CDR3 DNA follows: TGTGCCAGCAGCTTGGGACAGGGGGCCCTGAACGAGCAGTACTTC. As protein: CASSLGQGALNEQYF. The full variable domain, with the rest looked up from reference TRBV11-3 and TRBJ2-7, is EAGVVQSPRYKIIEKKQPVAFWCNPISGHNTLYWYLQNLGQGPELLIRYENEEAVDDSQLPKDRFSAERLKGVDSTLKIQPAELGDSAVYLCASSLGQGALNEQYFGPGTRLTVT.

The chain links TRBV7-2 to TRBJ2-7; D is undetermined. Per the germline V gene, CDR1 is SGHTA and CDR2 is FQGNSA. Trimming took 0 bases from V and 5 from J, leaving 11 bases between them. This CDR3 region has 14 residues. For the CDR3, the DNA is TGTGCCAGCAGCTTAGCGCGGCCTTGGGACGAGCAGTACTTC. Its protein product is CASSLARPWDEQYF.

J is TRBJ2-5 and V is TRBV28; D not resolved. This CDR3 contains 12 residues. The germline V gene encodes CDR1 MDHEN and CDR2 SYDVKM. The CDR3 region is CAPQRVRETQYF. CDR3 bases: TGTGCTCCTCAAAGGGTGAGGGAGACCCAGTACTTC.

The rearrangement uses TRBV5-1 and TRBJ2-3; D not certain. Germline CDR1 reads SGHRS; CDR2 reads YFSETQ. There are 13 residues in the CDR3. V shed 3 bases and J shed 2 bases, with 7 bases lying between them. The CDR3 nucleotides read TGCGCCAGCAGCTCCACCATCACAGATACGCAGTATTTT. Its protein is CASSSTITDTQYF.

The rearrangement joins TRBV7-6 to TRBJ1-2; TRBD1 aligns across 7 bases. Germline CDR1 and CDR2: SGHVS and FNYEAQ. The CDR3 has 14 residues. The V segment lost 2 bases and the J segment 8 bases; nucleotides outside the gene matches: 8. CDR3 amino acids: CASSLSDRVAGYTF. In DNA form, the CDR3 reads TGTGCCAGCAGCTTATCAGACAGGGTAGCCGGCTACACCTTC.